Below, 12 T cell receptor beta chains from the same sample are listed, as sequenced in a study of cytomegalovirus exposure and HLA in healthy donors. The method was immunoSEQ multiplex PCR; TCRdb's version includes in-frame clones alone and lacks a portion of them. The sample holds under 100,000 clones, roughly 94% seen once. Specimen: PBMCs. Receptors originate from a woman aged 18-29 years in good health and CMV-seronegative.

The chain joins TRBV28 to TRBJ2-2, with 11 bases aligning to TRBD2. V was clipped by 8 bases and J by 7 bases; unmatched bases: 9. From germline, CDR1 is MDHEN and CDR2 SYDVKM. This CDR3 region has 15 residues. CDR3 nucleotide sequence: TGTGCCAGCCATCTAGCGGGAGGATTGATCGGGGAGCTGTTTTTT. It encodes CASHLAGGLIGELFF.

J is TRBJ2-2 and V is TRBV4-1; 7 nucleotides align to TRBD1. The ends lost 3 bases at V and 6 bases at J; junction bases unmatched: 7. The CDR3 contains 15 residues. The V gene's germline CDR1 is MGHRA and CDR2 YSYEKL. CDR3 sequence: CASSQQGVKSGELFF. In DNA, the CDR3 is TGCGCCAGCAGCCAGCAGGGGGTAAAGTCCGGGGAGCTGTTTTTT.

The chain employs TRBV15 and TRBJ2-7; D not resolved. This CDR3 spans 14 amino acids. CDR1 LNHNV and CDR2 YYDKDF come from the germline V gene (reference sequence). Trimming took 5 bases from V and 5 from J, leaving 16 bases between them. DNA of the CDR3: TGTGCCACCAGCCCCGCCGGTCGATCGCACGAGCAGTACTTC. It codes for CATSPAGRSHEQYF.

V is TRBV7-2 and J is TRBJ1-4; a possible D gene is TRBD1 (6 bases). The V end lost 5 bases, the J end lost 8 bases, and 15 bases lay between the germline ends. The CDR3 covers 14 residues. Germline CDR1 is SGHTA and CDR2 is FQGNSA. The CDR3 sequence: CASSPQGHGEKLFF. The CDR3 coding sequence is TGTGCCAGCAGCCCTCAGGGGCACGGGGAAAAACTGTTTTTT.

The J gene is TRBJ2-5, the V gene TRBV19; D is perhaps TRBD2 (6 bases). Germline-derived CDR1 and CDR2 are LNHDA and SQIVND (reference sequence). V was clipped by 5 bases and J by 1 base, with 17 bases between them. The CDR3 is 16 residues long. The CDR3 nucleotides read TGTGCCAGTAGTCCTCCGACTAGAAAAGGCCAAGAGACCCAGTACTTC. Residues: CASSPPTRKGQETQYF.

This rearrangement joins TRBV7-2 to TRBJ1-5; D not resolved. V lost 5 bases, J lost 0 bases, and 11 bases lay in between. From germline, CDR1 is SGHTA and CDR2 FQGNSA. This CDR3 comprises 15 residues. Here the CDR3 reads CASSPDMNSNQPQHF. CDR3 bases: TGTGCCAGCAGCCCAGACATGAATAGCAATCAGCCCCAGCATTTT.

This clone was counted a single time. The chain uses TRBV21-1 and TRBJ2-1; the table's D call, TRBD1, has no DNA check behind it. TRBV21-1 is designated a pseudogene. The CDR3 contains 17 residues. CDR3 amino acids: CASSKRRNGQVKNEQFF. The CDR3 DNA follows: TGTGCCAGCAGCAAAAGGAGGAACGGACAGGTTAAAAATGAGCAGTTCTTC.

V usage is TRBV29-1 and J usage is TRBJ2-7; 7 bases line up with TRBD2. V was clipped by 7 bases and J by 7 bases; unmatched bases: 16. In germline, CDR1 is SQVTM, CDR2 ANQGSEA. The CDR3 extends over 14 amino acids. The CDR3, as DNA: TGCAGCGGAATCCTAGCGGAGAACCTACAAGAGCAGTACTTC. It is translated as CSGILAENLQEQYF.

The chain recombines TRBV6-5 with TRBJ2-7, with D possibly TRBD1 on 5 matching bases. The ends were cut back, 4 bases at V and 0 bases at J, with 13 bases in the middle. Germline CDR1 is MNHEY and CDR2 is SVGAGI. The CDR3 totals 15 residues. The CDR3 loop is CASSSVPRVSYEQYF. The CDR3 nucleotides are TGTGCCAGCAGTTCTGTCCCCAGGGTCTCCTACGAGCAGTACTTC.

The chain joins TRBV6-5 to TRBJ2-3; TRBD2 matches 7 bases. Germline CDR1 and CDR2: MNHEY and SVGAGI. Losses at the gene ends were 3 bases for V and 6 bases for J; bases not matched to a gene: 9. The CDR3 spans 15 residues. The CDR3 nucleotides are TGTGCCAGCAGTTATCGGCTAGCGGCCCGCGATACGCAGTATTTT. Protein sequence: CASSYRLAARDTQYF.

The CDR3 bases are TGTGCCCCCGGGATCCAAGAGACCCAGTACTTC. Translation gives CAPGIQETQYF. This chain connects TRBV25-1 to TRBJ2-5; D might be TRBD2 (5 bases). The CDR3 extends over 11 amino acids. The germline CDR1 and CDR2 sequences are MGHDK and SYGVNS. V lost 11 bases, J lost 1 base, and 8 bases lay in between.

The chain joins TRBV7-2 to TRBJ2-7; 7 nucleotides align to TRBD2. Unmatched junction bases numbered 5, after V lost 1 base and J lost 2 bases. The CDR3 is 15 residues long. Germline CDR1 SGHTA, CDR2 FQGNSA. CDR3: CASSLDSSGTYEQYF. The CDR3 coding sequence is TGTGCCAGCAGCTTAGATTCTAGCGGTACCTACGAGCAGTACTTC.